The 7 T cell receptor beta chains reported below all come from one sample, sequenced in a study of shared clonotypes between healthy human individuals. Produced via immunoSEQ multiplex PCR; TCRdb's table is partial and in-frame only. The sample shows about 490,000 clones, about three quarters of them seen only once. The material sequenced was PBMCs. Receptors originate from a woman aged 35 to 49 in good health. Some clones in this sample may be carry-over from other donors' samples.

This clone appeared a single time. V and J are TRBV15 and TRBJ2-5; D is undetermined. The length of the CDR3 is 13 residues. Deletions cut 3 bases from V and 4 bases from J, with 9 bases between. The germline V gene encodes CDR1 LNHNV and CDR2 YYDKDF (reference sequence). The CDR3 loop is CATSSIGPETQYF. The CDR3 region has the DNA TGTGCCACCAGCAGCATAGGTCCAGAGACCCAGTACTTC.

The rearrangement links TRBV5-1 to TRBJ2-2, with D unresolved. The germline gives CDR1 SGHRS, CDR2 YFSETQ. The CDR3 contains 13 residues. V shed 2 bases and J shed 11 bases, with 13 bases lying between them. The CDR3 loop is CASSFDSHAELFF. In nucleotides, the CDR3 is TGCGCCAGCAGCTTCGACTCACACGCTGAGCTGTTTTTT.

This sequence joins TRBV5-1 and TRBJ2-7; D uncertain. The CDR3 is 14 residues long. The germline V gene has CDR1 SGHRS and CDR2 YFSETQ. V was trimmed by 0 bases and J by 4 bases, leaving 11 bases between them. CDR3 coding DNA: TGCGCCAGCAGCTTGGTGGGGTCAGCATACGAGCAGTACTTC. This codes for CASSLVGSAYEQYF.

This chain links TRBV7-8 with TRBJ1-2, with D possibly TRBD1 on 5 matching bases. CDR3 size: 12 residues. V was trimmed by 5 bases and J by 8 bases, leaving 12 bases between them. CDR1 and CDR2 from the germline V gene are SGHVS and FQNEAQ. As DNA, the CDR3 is TGTGCCAGCAGCATCACAGGAGACGGCTACACCTTC. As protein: CASSITGDGYTF. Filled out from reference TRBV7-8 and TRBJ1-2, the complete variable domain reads GAGVSQSPRYKVAKRGQDVALRCDPISGHVSLFWYQQALGQGPEFLTYFQNEAQLDKSGLPSDRFFAERPEGSVSTLKIQRTQQEDSAVYLCASSITGDGYTFGSGTRLTVV.

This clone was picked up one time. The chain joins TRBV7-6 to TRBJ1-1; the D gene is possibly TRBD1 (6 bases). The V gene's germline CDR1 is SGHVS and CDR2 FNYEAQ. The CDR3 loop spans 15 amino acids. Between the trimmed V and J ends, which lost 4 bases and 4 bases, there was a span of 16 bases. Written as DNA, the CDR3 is TGTGCCAGCAGCTACGAGACAGGTTCGAGCACTGAAGCTTTCTTT. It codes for CASSYETGSSTEAFF.

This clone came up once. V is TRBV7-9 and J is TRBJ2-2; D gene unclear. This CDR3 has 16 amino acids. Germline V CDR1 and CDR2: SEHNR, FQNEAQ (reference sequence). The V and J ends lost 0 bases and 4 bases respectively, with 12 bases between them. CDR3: CASSLAGSSGTGELFF. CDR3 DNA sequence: TGTGCCAGCAGCTTAGCGGGATCATCAGGCACCGGGGAGCTGTTTTTT.

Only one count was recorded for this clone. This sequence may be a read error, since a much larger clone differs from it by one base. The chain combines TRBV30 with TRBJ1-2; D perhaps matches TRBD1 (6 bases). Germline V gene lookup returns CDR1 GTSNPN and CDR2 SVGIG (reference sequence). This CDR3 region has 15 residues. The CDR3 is CARSRLRDTNYGYTF. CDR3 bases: TGTGCCCGGAGTCGCTTGCGGGACACCAACTATGGCTACACCTTC.